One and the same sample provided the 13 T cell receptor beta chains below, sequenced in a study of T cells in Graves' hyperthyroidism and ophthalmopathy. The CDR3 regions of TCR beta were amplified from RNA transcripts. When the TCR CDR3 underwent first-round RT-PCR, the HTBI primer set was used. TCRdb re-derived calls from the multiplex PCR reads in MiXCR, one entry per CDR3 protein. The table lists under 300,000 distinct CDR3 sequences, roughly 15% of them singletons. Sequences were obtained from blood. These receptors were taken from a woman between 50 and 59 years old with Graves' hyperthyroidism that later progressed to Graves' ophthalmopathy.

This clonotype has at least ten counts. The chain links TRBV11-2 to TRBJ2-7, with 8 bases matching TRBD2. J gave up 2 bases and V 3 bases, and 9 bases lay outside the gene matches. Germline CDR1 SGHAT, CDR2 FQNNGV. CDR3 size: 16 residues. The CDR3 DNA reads TGTGCCAGCAGCTTCGGGTCAGCGGGAGCGGCCTACGAGCAGTACTTC. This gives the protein CASSFGSAGAAYEQYF.

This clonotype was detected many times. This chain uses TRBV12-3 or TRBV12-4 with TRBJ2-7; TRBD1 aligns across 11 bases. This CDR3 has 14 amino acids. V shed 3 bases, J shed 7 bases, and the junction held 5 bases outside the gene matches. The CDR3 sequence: CASSFGQGASEQYF. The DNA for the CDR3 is TGTGCCAGCAGTTTTGGACAGGGGGCTAGTGAGCAGTACTTC.

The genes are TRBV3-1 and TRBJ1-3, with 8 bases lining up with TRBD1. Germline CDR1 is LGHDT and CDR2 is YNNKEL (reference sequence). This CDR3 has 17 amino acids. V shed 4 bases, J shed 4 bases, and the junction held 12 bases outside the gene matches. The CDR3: CASSLLQDRDKGNTIYF. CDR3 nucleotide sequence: TGTGCCAGCAGCCTACTCCAGGACAGGGACAAGGGAAACACCATATATTTT. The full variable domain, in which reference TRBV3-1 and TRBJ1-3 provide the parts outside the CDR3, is DTAVSQTPKYLVTQMGNDKSIKCEQNLGHDTMYWYKQDSKKFLKIMFSYNNKELIINETVPNRFSPKSPDKAHLNLHINSLELGDSAVYFCASSLLQDRDKGNTIYFGEGSWLTVV.

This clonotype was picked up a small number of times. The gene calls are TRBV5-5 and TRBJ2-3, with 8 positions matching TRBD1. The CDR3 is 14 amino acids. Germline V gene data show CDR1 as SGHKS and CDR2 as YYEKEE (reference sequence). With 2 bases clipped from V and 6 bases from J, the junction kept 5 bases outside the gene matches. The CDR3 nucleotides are TGTGCCAGCAGCTTCCAGGGGGCGCGGGATACGCAGTATTTT. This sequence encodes CASSFQGARDTQYF.

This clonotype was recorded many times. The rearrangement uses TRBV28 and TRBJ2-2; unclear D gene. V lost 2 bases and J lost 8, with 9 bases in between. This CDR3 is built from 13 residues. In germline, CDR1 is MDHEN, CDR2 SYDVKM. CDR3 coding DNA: TGTGCCAGCAGTTTAGCCGCGCCAGGGGAGCTGTTTTTT. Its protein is CASSLAAPGELFF.

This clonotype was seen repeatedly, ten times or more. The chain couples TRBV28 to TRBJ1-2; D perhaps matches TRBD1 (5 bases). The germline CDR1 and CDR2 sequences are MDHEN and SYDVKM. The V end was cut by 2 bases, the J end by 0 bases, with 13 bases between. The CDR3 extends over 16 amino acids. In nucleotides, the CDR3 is TGTGCCAGCAGTTTAAGGGGATCGGCGGCTAACTATGGCTACACCTTC. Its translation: CASSLRGSAANYGYTF.

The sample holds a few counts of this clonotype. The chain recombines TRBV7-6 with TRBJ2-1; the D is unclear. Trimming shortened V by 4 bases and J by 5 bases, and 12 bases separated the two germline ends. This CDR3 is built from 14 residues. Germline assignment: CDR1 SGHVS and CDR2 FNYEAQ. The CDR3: CASSSAPRDNEQFF. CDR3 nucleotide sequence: TGTGCCAGCAGCTCGGCGCCAAGGGACAATGAGCAGTTCTTC. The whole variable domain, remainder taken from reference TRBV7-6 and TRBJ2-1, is GAGVSQSPRYKVTKRGQDVALRCDPISGHVSLYWYRQALGQGPEFLTYFNYEAQQDKSGLPNDRFSAERPEGSISTLTIQRTEQRDSAMYRCASSSAPRDNEQFFGPGTRLTVL.

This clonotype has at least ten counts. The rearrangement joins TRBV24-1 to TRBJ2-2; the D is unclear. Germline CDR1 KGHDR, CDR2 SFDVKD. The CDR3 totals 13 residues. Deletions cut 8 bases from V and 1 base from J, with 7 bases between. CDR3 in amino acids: CATTSGNTGELFF. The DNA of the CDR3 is TGTGCCACCACCTCAGGGAACACCGGGGAGCTGTTTTTT.

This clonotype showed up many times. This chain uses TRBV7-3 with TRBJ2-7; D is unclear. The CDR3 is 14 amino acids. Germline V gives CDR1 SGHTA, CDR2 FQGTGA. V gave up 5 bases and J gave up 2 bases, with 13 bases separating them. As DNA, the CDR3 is TGTGCCAGCAGCCTAGTGCCGGGTCCCTACGAGCAGTACTTC. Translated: CASSLVPGPYEQYF.

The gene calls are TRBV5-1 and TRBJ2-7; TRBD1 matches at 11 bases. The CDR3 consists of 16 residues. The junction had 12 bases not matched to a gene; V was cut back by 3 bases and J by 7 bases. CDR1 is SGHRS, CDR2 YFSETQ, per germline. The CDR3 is CASSWTGGARTLEQYF. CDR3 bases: TGCGCCAGCAGCTGGACAGGGGGCGCAAGAACTTTAGAGCAGTACTTC.

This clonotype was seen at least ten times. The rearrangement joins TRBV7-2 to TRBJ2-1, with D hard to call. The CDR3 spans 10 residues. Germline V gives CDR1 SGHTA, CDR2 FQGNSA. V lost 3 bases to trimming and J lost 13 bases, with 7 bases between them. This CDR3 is CASSLGSQFF. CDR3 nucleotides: TGTGCCAGCAGCTTGGGTTCCCAGTTCTTC.

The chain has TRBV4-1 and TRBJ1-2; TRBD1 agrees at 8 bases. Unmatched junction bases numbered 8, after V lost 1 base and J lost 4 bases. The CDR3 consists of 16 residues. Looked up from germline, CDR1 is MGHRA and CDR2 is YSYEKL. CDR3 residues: CASSQAAGQGGYGYTF. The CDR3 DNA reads TGCGCCAGCAGCCAAGCAGCCGGACAGGGAGGCTATGGCTACACCTTC.

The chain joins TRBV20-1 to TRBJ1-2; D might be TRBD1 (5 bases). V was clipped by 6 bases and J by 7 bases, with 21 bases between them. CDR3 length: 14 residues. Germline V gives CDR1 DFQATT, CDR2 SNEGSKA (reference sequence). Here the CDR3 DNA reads TGCAGTGCCCACCCGGGTGTGGGGGGTCGTGGCTACACCTTC. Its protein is CSAHPGVGGRGYTF.